The entry below gives a single T cell receptor beta chain sequence along with its context. As yet, its antigen is unknown. The CDR3 spans 13 residues. CDR1 and CDR2 (germline): SGHAT, FQNNGV. The V end lost 3 bases, the J end lost 10 bases, and 15 bases lay between the germline ends. The sample originates from a study of T-cell memory formation after mild COVID-19. Constant-segment primers served in 5'RACE that generated TCR alpha and TCR beta cDNA libraries bearing sample barcodes and UMIs. TCRdb used MiXCR to reprocess the 5' RACE reads, holding one entry per CDR3 protein. Counted here are around 320,000 distinct CDR3 sequences, 14% occurring once; the ten biggest clones make up roughly 21%. Study-wide points: Pre-infection memory contained some responding clones, which suggested that cross-reactive memory had joined. For second-wave clones that peaked at day 37, SARS-CoV-2 specificity went unverified. Later expanders leaned toward CD4+, whereas clones contracting from day 15 to 85 were balanced CD4/CD8.

The V and J genes are TRBV11-2 and TRBJ1-2, with a possible D match to TRBD1 (5 bases). The sequenced sample was PBMCs or a T cell subset sorted from them (not recorded which). This clonotype was obtained from a man aged 18 to 30 who had mild COVID-19 (a few samples of this study predate the infection). Cell type and time point are not known. DNA for the CDR3: TGTGCCAGCAGCTTCGCTTCGGGGACCCACTACACCTTC. It is translated as CASSFASGTHYTF.